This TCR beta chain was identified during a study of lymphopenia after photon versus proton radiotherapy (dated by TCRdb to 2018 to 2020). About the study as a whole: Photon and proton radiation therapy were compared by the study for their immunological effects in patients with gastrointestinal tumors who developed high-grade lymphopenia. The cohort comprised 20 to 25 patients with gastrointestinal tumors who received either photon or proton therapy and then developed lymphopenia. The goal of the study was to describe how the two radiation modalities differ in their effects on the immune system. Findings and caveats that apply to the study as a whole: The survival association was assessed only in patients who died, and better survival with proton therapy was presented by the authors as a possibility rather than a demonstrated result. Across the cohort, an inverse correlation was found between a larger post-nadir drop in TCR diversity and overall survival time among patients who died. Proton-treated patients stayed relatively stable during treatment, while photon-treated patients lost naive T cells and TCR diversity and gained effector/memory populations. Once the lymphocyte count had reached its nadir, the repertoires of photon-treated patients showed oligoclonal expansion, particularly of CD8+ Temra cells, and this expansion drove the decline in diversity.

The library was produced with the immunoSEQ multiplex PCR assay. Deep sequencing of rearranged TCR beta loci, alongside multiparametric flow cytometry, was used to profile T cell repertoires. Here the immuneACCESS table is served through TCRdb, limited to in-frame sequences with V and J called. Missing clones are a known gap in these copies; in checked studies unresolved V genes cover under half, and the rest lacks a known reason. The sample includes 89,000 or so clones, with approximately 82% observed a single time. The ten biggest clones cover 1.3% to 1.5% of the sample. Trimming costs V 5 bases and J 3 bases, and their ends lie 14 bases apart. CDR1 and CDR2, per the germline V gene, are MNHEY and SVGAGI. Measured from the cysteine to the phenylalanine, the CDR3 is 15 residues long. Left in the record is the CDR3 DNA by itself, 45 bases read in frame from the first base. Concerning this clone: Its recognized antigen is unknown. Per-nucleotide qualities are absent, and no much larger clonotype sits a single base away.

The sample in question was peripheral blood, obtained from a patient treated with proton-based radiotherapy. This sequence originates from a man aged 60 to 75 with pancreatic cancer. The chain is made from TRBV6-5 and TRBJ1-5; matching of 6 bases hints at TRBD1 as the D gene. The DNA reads TGTGCCAGCAGTGTCACGACAGGCCCCAATCAGCCCCAGCATTTT. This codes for CASSVTTGPNQPQHF.